A single sample is the source of the 18 T cell receptor beta chains below, sequenced in a study of identical twins listed by TCRdb under 2016. Library preparation used 5' RACE. The instrument was an Illumina HiSeq 2000. TCRdb reprocessing: public reads trimmed at Q25 with fastp, clones called with MiXCR, in-frame beta chains kept. A single entry per CDR3 protein holds the most common genes and DNA from its merged rows. The sample records fewer than 500,000 distinct CDR3 sequences, roughly an eighth of which are singletons. The top ten constitute approximately 0.98% of the sample. These records were also assigned to another study, of yellow fever vaccine responses in identical twins.

The sample consisted of CD4+ T cells sorted from blood. These TCRs come from a woman under 30 in good health.

The V and J genes are TRBV20-1 and TRBJ2-5; 11 bases fit TRBD2. In germline, CDR1 is DFQATT, CDR2 SNEGSKA (reference sequence). V was pared by 0 bases and J by 4 bases, with 1 base of the junction left unmatched. This CDR3 has 14 amino acids. The CDR3 DNA follows: TGCAGTGCTAGAGAACTAGCGGGAGTAGAGACCCAGTACTTC. Translation: CSARELAGVETQYF.

V and J are TRBV6-1 and TRBJ2-7; no reliable D call. V gave up 7 bases and J gave up 1 base, with 8 bases separating them. The CDR3 totals 12 residues. Germline V gene sequence: CDR1 MNHNS, CDR2 SASEGT. The CDR3 is CASNRNSYEQYF. DNA of the CDR3: TGTGCCAGCAATCGCAATTCCTACGAGCAGTACTTC.

This clonotype was found many times. For the CDR3, the DNA is TGTGCCAGCCGGGACACCTACGAGCAGTACTTC. Translated: CASRDTYEQYF. V and J are TRBV12-3 or TRBV12-4 and TRBJ2-7; weak D call: TRBD1 (6 bases). The CDR3 consists of 11 residues. V lost 8 bases to trimming and J lost 2 bases, with 7 bases between them.

This clonotype was seen many times. The rearrangement joins TRBV5-1 to TRBJ2-1, with TRBD2 identical over 12 bases. The CDR3 runs to 16 residues. Germline V gene lookup returns CDR1 SGHRS and CDR2 YFSETQ. Trimming took 5 bases from V and 0 from J; bases not matched to a gene: 3. The CDR3: CASSSTSGSSYNEQFF. For the CDR3, the DNA is TGCGCCAGCAGTTCGACTAGCGGGAGCTCCTACAATGAGCAGTTCTTC.

This clonotype was found a few times. This chain links TRBV20-1 with TRBJ2-4; D remains unclear. The CDR3 runs to 13 residues. V was shortened by 0 bases and J by 7 bases, with 10 bases between the two germline ends. Germline CDR1 reads DFQATT; CDR2 reads SNEGSKA (reference sequence). CDR3 sequence reads: CSAREGSRNIQYF. In DNA, the CDR3 is TGCAGTGCTAGAGAGGGATCGCGGAACATTCAGTACTTC.

This clonotype was picked up a small number of times. The genes are TRBV7-8 and TRBJ2-5; D not resolved. CDR3 length: 11 amino acids. Germline loops: CDR1 SGHVS, CDR2 FQNEAQ. V was clipped by 2 bases and J by 9 bases, with 7 bases between them. CDR3 nucleotide sequence: TGTGCCAGCAGCTTAAAAGGTCCCCAGTACTTC. Its protein product is CASSLKGPQYF.

This clonotype has more than one count but fewer than ten. The chain combines TRBV10-3 with TRBJ2-1; D not certain. Trimming shortened V by 7 bases and J by 5 bases, and 6 bases separated the two germline ends. Germline V gives CDR1 ENHRY, CDR2 SYGVKD. This CDR3 contains 11 residues. The DNA for the CDR3 is TGTGCCATCAAAGAAAACAATGAGCAGTTCTTC. This sequence encodes CAIKENNEQFF.

This clonotype has a count of ten or more. The chain is built from TRBV29-1 and TRBJ2-3, with 9 positions matching TRBD1. CDR1 is SQVTM and CDR2 is ANQGSEA in the germline V gene. There are 14 residues in the CDR3. The V and J ends lost 8 bases and 6 bases, in that order; junction bases with no gene match: 12. The CDR3 bases are TGCAGCTCTAGTCCCGGGACAGGGAAGGATACGCAGTATTTT. This codes for CSSSPGTGKDTQYF.

The CDR3 spells CASTNTGELFF. The CDR3 nucleotides read TGTGCCAGCACTAACACCGGGGAGCTGTTTTTT. The V and J genes are TRBV6-2 or TRBV6-3 and TRBJ2-2; D not certain. The V end was cut by 7 bases, the J end by 2 bases, with 2 bases between. CDR3 size: 11 residues. Germline assignment: CDR1 MNHEY and CDR2 SVGEGT.

This clonotype was found many times. This sequence joins TRBV29-1 and TRBJ2-3; 9 nucleotides agree with TRBD2. Trimming removed 7 bases from V and 6 bases from J; junction bases left unmatched: 11. Germline V lookup: CDR1 SQVTM, CDR2 ANQGSEA. There are 14 residues in the CDR3. The CDR3 nucleotides are TGCAGCGAGGTAGCGGGAGCGGGGGGCGATACGCAGTATTTT. This gives the protein CSEVAGAGGDTQYF.

This clonotype was detected a few times. The CDR3 DNA sequence: TGCGCCAGCAGCCCTGATGTCGGGGTCAGGGAGACCCAGTACTTC. This translates into CASSPDVGVRETQYF. This chain links TRBV5-1 with TRBJ2-5; perhaps TRBD2 as D (5 bases). CDR1 and CDR2 from the germline V gene are SGHRS and YFSETQ. The CDR3 has 15 amino acids. The germline V and J ends were trimmed by 4 bases and 5 bases, with 18 bases remaining between them.

This clonotype showed up just a few times. The V and J genes are TRBV20-1 and TRBJ2-1, with 11 positions matching TRBD2. Germline-derived CDR1 and CDR2 are DFQATT and SNEGSKA (reference sequence). This CDR3 has 16 residues. The V segment lost 3 bases and the J segment 4 bases; nucleotides outside the gene matches: 8. CDR3 coding DNA: TGCAGTGCTAGTGATAGCGGGAGGGCCACATACAATGAGCAGTTCTTC. Translated, it gives CSASDSGRATYNEQFF.

This clonotype was seen only a few times. The V and J genes are TRBV20-1 and TRBJ2-4; D is ambiguous. Trimming removed 3 bases at V and 1 base at J, with 7 bases between. The CDR3 contains 13 residues. From germline, CDR1 is DFQATT and CDR2 SNEGSKA (reference sequence). CDR3 sequence: CSASGVAKNIQYF. As DNA, the CDR3 is TGCAGTGCTAGTGGCGTGGCCAAAAACATTCAGTACTTC.

This clonotype was recorded many times. This rearrangement joins TRBV3-1 to TRBJ2-1; D is undetermined. Trimming cost V 1 base and J 10 bases, with 11 bases left between them. In germline, CDR1 is LGHDT, CDR2 YNNKEL (reference sequence). The CDR3 spans 13 residues. CDR3 in amino acids: CASSQGIAKEQFF. In nucleotides, the CDR3 is TGTGCCAGCAGCCAAGGTATTGCGAAAGAGCAGTTCTTC.

The chain has TRBV9 and TRBJ2-5, with 7 bases that match TRBD2. Germline CDR1 reads SGDLS; CDR2 reads YYNGEE. CDR3 length equals 14 residues. Trimming at V came to 3 bases and at J to 0 bases, leaving 2 bases not matched to a gene. In DNA form, the CDR3 reads TGTGCCAGCAGCGCCCGGGGGGACCAAGAGACCCAGTACTTC. Residues: CASSARGDQETQYF.

This clonotype was seen a handful of times. The chain carries TRBV20-1 and TRBJ2-2; 8 bases fit TRBD1. The CDR3 runs to 15 residues. V lost 0 bases and J lost 6; bases outside the gene matches: 6. From germline, CDR1 is DFQATT and CDR2 SNEGSKA (reference sequence). This chain's CDR3 is CSARDIGQGPGELFF. As DNA, the CDR3 is TGCAGTGCTAGAGATATAGGACAGGGCCCCGGGGAGCTGTTTTTT.

This clonotype was seen ten or more times. The V call is TRBV20-1, the J call TRBJ2-3, with D perhaps matching TRBD2 (5 bases). The CDR3 runs to 12 residues. Trimming took off 5 bases at V and 0 bases at J, with 6 bases between the two ends. Germline values: CDR1 DFQATT, CDR2 SNEGSKA (reference sequence). The CDR3 region has the DNA TGCAGTGCTCGACTAAGCACAGATACGCAGTATTTT. Residues: CSARLSTDTQYF.

Ten or more counts support this clonotype. V gene TRBV10-3 combines with J gene TRBJ2-1; possibly TRBD1 for D (6 bases). The CDR3 has 15 amino acids. From germline, CDR1 is ENHRY and CDR2 SYGVKD. Trimming took 6 bases from V and 1 from J, leaving 13 bases between them. The DNA for the CDR3 is TGTGCCATCAGACCGGGACAAGAGTCCTACAATGAGCAGTTCTTC. Protein product: CAIRPGQESYNEQFF.